A single sample gave rise to the 2 T cell receptor beta chains below, sequenced in a study of control samples from healthy donors and cancer patients. Here immunoSEQ multiplex PCR was the method, and the copy in TCRdb shows in-frame clones only, minus some. The sample includes some 150,000 clones, roughly nine tenths of them seen just once. The sample taken for sequencing was blood. These receptors came from a man aged 18 to 29 in good health.

The V call is TRBV5-6, the J call TRBJ1-2; D unresolved. The germline V gene encodes CDR1 SGHDT and CDR2 YYEEEE. V lost 0 bases and J lost 8, with 17 bases in between. The CDR3 runs to 15 residues. The CDR3 is CASSLARTPRRGYTF. CDR3 coding DNA: TGTGCCAGCAGCTTGGCCCGAACCCCGCGGCGGGGCTACACCTTC.

The sample holds one count of this clone. The rearrangement joins TRBV2 to TRBJ1-2, with 8 bases fitting TRBD1. CDR1 is SNHLY and CDR2 is FYNNEI in the germline V gene. The CDR3 contains 14 residues. With V trimmed by 7 bases and J by 4 bases, 8 bases remained unmatched. CDR3 bases: TGTGCCAGCACTGACCAGGGGGCGCTCTATGGCTACACCTTC. Protein sequence: CASTDQGALYGYTF.